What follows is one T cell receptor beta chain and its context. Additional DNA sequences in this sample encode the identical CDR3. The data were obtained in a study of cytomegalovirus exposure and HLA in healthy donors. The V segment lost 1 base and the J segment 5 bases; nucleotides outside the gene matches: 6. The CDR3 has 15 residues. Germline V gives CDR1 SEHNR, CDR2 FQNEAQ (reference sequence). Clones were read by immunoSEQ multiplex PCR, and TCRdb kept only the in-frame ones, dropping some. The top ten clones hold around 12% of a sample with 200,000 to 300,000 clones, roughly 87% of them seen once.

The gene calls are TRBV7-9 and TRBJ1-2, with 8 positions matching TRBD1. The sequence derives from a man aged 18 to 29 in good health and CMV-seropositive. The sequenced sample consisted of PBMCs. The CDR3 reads CASSLGQGARYGYTF. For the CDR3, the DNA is TGTGCCAGCAGCTTAGGGCAGGGGGCGCGATATGGCTACACCTTC. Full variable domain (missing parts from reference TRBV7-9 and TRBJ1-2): DTGVSQNPRHKITKRGQNVTFRCDPISEHNRLYWYRQTLGQGPEFLTYFQNEAQLEKSRLLSDRFSAERPKGSFSTLEIQRTEQGDSAMYLCASSLGQGARYGYTFGSGTRLTVV.